A selection of T cell receptor beta chains follows, all from one sample in a study of cytomegalovirus exposure and HLA in healthy donors. Generated by immunoSEQ multiplex PCR, the TCRdb table keeps only in-frame clones and is missing some. Among some 150,000 clones listed, 60% to 80% were seen once. The source material was PBMCs. The receptors come from a male donor in good health and CMV-seronegative. Each CDR3 is given without its conserved first and last residue. The order of the fields is V gene, J gene, D gene, clone size, CDR3 protein. A D gene is named only where the DNA matches it firmly. Clone sizes are given selectively: once, few, many, or a class where the clone is expanded.

V gene: TRBV7-8
J gene: TRBJ2-6
D gene: .
clone size: .
CDR3 protein: ASSPDRSGANVLT

V gene: TRBV6-7
J gene: TRBJ2-4
D gene: .
clone size: .
CDR3 protein: ASSPDPGNIQY

V gene: TRBV19
J gene: TRBJ2-4
D gene: .
clone size: .
CDR3 protein: ASSTLTQGRLDLAKNIQY

V gene: TRBV7-2
J gene: TRBJ1-2
D gene: .
clone size: .
CDR3 protein: ASSLQSYGYT

V gene: TRBV11-2
J gene: TRBJ1-1
D gene: .
clone size: .
CDR3 protein: ASSSLALMNTEAF

V gene: TRBV7-9
J gene: TRBJ2-3
D gene: .
clone size: once
CDR3 protein: ASSFGGHHTDTQY

V gene: TRBV19
J gene: TRBJ1-5
D gene: TRBD1
clone size: .
CDR3 protein: ASSIGQDRYSNQPQH

V gene: TRBV30
J gene: TRBJ2-7
D gene: TRBD1
clone size: .
CDR3 protein: AWSVTGQGYEQY

V gene: TRBV7-9
J gene: TRBJ2-1
D gene: TRBD2
clone size: few
CDR3 protein: ASSAVWQRGGSGEQF

V gene: TRBV6-1
J gene: TRBJ2-7
D gene: TRBD1
clone size: .
CDR3 protein: ASGTRDRGAYEQY

V gene: TRBV2
J gene: TRBJ2-7
D gene: .
clone size: .
CDR3 protein: ASSRQQGDEQY

V gene: TRBV13
J gene: TRBJ1-2
D gene: TRBD1
clone size: .
CDR3 protein: ASSPHGTAYGYT

V gene: TRBV7-2
J gene: TRBJ1-1
D gene: .
clone size: .
CDR3 protein: ASSLVEGSDTEAF

V gene: TRBV29-1
J gene: TRBJ2-7
D gene: .
clone size: .
CDR3 protein: SVAPYPRRGPYEQY

V gene: TRBV5-1
J gene: TRBJ2-5
D gene: .
clone size: .
CDR3 protein: ASSPTPGGEETQY

V gene: TRBV6-5
J gene: TRBJ2-3
D gene: TRBD2
clone size: .
CDR3 protein: ASSPTSGGADTQY

V gene: TRBV10-3
J gene: TRBJ2-7
D gene: .
clone size: few
CDR3 protein: AISVGHGSYEQY

V gene: TRBV19
J gene: TRBJ1-2
D gene: .
clone size: .
CDR3 protein: ASSIENRINYGYT

V gene: TRBV18
J gene: TRBJ2-5
D gene: .
clone size: .
CDR3 protein: ASSPGTAGETQY

V gene: TRBV29-1
J gene: TRBJ2-3
D gene: TRBD1
clone size: .
CDR3 protein: SGLTGERGYTQY

V gene: TRBV7-2
J gene: TRBJ2-3
D gene: .
clone size: .
CDR3 protein: ASSFPEAEGTDTQY

V gene: TRBV9
J gene: TRBJ2-7
D gene: .
clone size: .
CDR3 protein: ASSVGGEDEQY

V gene: TRBV6-1
J gene: TRBJ2-3
D gene: .
clone size: .
CDR3 protein: ASSDAPRGRTGRTDTQY

V gene: TRBV28
J gene: TRBJ2-5
D gene: TRBD2
clone size: few
CDR3 protein: ASSPLIAGGRQETQY

V gene: TRBV4-3
J gene: TRBJ1-1
D gene: .
clone size: .
CDR3 protein: ASSQGYSGGTEAF

V gene: TRBV10-3
J gene: TRBJ1-1
D gene: .
clone size: .
CDR3 protein: AAASGTEAF

V gene: TRBV7-2
J gene: TRBJ1-5
D gene: .
clone size: .
CDR3 protein: ASSLDRSNQPQH

V gene: TRBV5-4
J gene: TRBJ1-2
D gene: .
clone size: .
CDR3 protein: ASSLDGSVGYT

V gene: TRBV30
J gene: TRBJ2-7
D gene: TRBD1
clone size: .
CDR3 protein: AWSKDFGTGTYEQY

V gene: TRBV5-1
J gene: TRBJ1-5
D gene: .
clone size: once
CDR3 protein: ASSPGLSYYQPQH

V gene: TRBV7-9
J gene: TRBJ1-5
D gene: .
clone size: .
CDR3 protein: ASSLGQGNQPQH

V gene: TRBV18
J gene: TRBJ1-1
D gene: .
clone size: .
CDR3 protein: ASSPGQTMNTEAF

V gene: TRBV6-1
J gene: TRBJ2-3
D gene: TRBD2
clone size: .
CDR3 protein: ASSEKLAGARGTQY

V gene: TRBV5-1
J gene: TRBJ2-4
D gene: TRBD2
clone size: .
CDR3 protein: RGELLAKNIQY

V gene: TRBV4-1
J gene: TRBJ2-7
D gene: .
clone size: .
CDR3 protein: ASSQDPDGTYEQY

V gene: TRBV5-1
J gene: TRBJ2-5
D gene: TRBD2
clone size: .
CDR3 protein: ASSARGGEETQY

V gene: TRBV7-9
J gene: TRBJ2-5
D gene: .
clone size: .
CDR3 protein: ASTPERGWETQY

V gene: TRBV11-2
J gene: TRBJ1-3
D gene: .
clone size: .
CDR3 protein: ASSPAGLGGNTIY